This entry is about one T cell receptor (beta chain). The target antigen is unknown. Individuals having autoimmune disease history or systemic immunosuppression were not enrolled. The data derive from a study of OX40 agonist ivuxolimab in advanced cancers. Study-level results: Expanded clones tended on average to be more numerous among CD8+ T cells than CD4+.

Only in-frame clones appear in the TCRdb table, and some are missing; sequencing was by immunoSEQ multiplex PCR. Found here are over 55,000 clones, roughly nine tenths of them singletons; the top ten hold around 2%. Between the trimmed V and J ends, which lost 6 bases and 4 bases, there was a span of 12 bases. From germline, CDR1 is MNHEY and CDR2 SVGAGI. There are 13 residues in the CDR3. Material: CD4+ or CD8+ T cells sorted from blood, obtained in a trial of the OX40 agonist ivuxolimab. The origin of this receptor is an adult with an advanced solid tumor such as melanoma, head and neck, liver or kidney cancer. The V call is TRBV6-5, the J call TRBJ1-2, with D maybe TRBD1 (6 bases). The chain's CDR3 is CASRGARSYGYTF. CDR3 coding DNA: TGTGCCAGCAGGGGGGCGCGGAGCTATGGCTACACCTTC.